Listed below are T cell receptor beta chains from one sample, sequenced in a study of vaccination effects on CD4 cells after COVID-19. These receptors have no identified antigens. TCRdb's table, derived via immunoSEQ multiplex PCR, lists solely in-frame clones and lacks some. The sample shows about 50,000 clones, around 74% of them seen only once. The sample was CD4+ T cells from PBMCs cultured without peptide, taken after COVID-19 vaccination. The source of these receptors is a human donor who had a prior SARS-CoV-2 infection. Both conserved end residues are part of each CDR3. A D gene is named only where the DNA matches it firmly. Part of the rows lack a size; the others show once, few, many or a class for expanded clones.

TGTGCCAGCAGCGATGGACGGGGGGGAGATACGCAGTATTTT	CASSDGRGGDTQYF	-	TRBJ2-3	TRBV7-9	TRBD2
TGTGCCAGCAGCTTTTCCTGGAACACCGGGGAGCTGTTTTTT	CASSFSWNTGELFF	-	TRBJ2-2	TRBV7-2	-
TGTGCCAGCAGCTTGGCCGGGACTAGCGTAACCTACGAGCAGTACTTC	CASSLAGTSVTYEQYF	-	TRBJ2-7	TRBV7-8	TRBD2
TGTGCCAGCAACACCGATTATAGGGCGGGATCACCCTATTTT	CASNTDYRAGSPYF	-	TRBJ2-3	TRBV5-5	-
TGTGCCAGCTCACCCCGACAGGGGATTAAGGAGCAGTACTTC	CASSPRQGIKEQYF	-	TRBJ2-7	TRBV18	TRBD1
TGCGCCAGCAGCAGTTCCACGCCTGATTCCGCCTACGAGCAGTACTTC	CASSSSTPDSAYEQYF	few	TRBJ2-7	TRBV5-1	-
TGTGCCAGCAGTTATATGGGGCGACAGTACTTC	CASSYMGRQYF	-	TRBJ2-7	TRBV6-5	-
TGTGCCAGAAGCTTGGCCCTAGCGACCTACGAGCAGTACTTC	CARSLALATYEQYF	-	TRBJ2-7	TRBV5-3	-
TGTGCCTGGAGTGGTCGGAACAATGAGCAGTTCTTC	CAWSGRNNEQFF	-	TRBJ2-1	TRBV30	-
TGTGCCAGCAGTGAATCAATCGACCGGATTTGGCCACCCCTCCACTTT	CASSESIDRIWPPLHF	-	TRBJ1-6	TRBV2	-
TGTGCCAGCAGTTTAGAGGGCTCCGATCATCCTTCTGGAAACACCATATATTTT	CASSLEGSDHPSGNTIYF	-	TRBJ1-3	TRBV28	-
TGTGCTAGCAGCGCCGACCAAGAGACCCAGTACTTC	CASSADQETQYF	-	TRBJ2-5	TRBV7-7	-
TGTGCCAGCAGCACCTGGACAGGGAGGTACTACAATGAGCAGTTCTTC	CASSTWTGRYYNEQFF	-	TRBJ2-1	TRBV5-6	TRBD1
TGCGCCAGCAGCTTCGGGAGGGGGCAGACCCAGTACTTC	CASSFGRGQTQYF	-	TRBJ2-5	TRBV5-1	-
TGCGCCAGCAGCTTCCAGGTATTAGAGATGATGAACACTGAAGCTTTCTTT	CASSFQVLEMMNTEAFF	once	TRBJ1-1	TRBV5-1	-
TGCAGTGCTAGTCAGGGGACGTCGTTCACAGATACGCAGTATTTT	CSASQGTSFTDTQYF	-	TRBJ2-3	TRBV20-1	-
TGTGCCAGCAGTGTTGGGGGTAGCAATCAGCCCCAGCATTTT	CASSVGGSNQPQHF	few	TRBJ1-5	TRBV2	-
TGTGCCAGCAGCGTAGGTCATCGACAGGGACAAGATACGCAGTATTTT	CASSVGHRQGQDTQYF	-	TRBJ2-3	TRBV9	TRBD1
TGTGCCAGCAGCCACGGTGGGCAGAAAGCTTTCTTT	CASSHGGQKAFF	few	TRBJ1-1	TRBV7-2	-
TGTGCCATCAGTGAGGGCAGGGGAAGGGATGGCTACACCTTC	CAISEGRGRDGYTF	-	TRBJ1-2	TRBV10-3	-
TGTGCCACCAGCAGCGGGACTAGCGGGAGGGCTACGCAGTATTTT	CATSSGTSGRATQYF	-	TRBJ2-3	TRBV15	TRBD2
TGTGCCACCAGTGATTCCCAACAGGGAGGGTACAAAGATGAGCAGTTCTTC	CATSDSQQGGYKDEQFF	-	TRBJ2-1	TRBV24-1	-
TGTGCCAGCAGCAACTACTGGGGATTCTACGAGCAGTACTTC	CASSNYWGFYEQYF	-	TRBJ2-7	TRBV6-2/TRBV6-3	-
TGTGCCAGCAGGGGGTGGTTTCCTGGAGGCTACACCTTC	CASRGWFPGGYTF	few	TRBJ1-2	TRBV6-5	-
TGTGCCATCAGTGAGTCCCACACTGAAGCTTTCTTT	CAISESHTEAFF	-	TRBJ1-1	TRBV10-3	-